This T cell receptor (beta chain) was identified during a study of blood T cell repertoires in COVID-19. Study summary: Samples taken during acute and convalescent COVID-19 were collected in the United States, Italy and Spain. The cDNA or gDNA used as material had been derived from T cells, B-cell-depleted T cells, or PBMCs.

As processed by the authors: Amplifying reference gene primers gave estimates of nucleated cell counts. Clones were sequenced by immunoSEQ multiplex PCR, and TCRdb holds only the in-frame ones, with some missing. D and trimming come from the DNA, and the V and J calls and clone size come from that table. The sample lists about 140,000 clones, approximately 79% occurring once. Source material: peripheral blood. This sequence originates from a man in his sixties with acute or convalescent COVID-19.

CDR3 sequence: CASSSFRDWSYNEQFF. For the CDR3, the DNA is TGTGCCAGTAGTTCCTTCCGGGACTGGAGCTACAATGAGCAGTTCTTC. This rearrangement joins TRBV19 to TRBJ2-1; possible D gene TRBD2, 6 bases. V was shortened by 5 bases and J by 3 bases, with 17 bases between the two germline ends. In germline, CDR1 is LNHDA, CDR2 SQIVND (reference sequence). This CDR3 contains 16 residues.